The 23 T cell receptor beta chains below were found in one sample sequenced in a study of tumor-infiltrating lymphocytes in localized non-small cell lung cancer. Here immunoSEQ multiplex PCR was the method, and the copy in TCRdb shows in-frame clones only, minus some. In the table there are about 16,000 clones, roughly 70% of which are singletons. Specimen: lung tumor tissue. The source of these receptors is a human donor with non-small cell lung cancer.

The chain joins TRBV6-5 to TRBJ2-5; no firm D call. The V and J ends lost 0 bases and 2 bases respectively, with 4 bases between them. The CDR3 has 13 amino acids. Germline V gene lookup returns CDR1 MNHEY and CDR2 SVGAGI. The CDR3 spells CASSYSVQETQYF. The CDR3 DNA reads TGTGCCAGCAGTTACTCGGTTCAAGAGACCCAGTACTTC.

The sample holds one count of this clone. This chain joins TRBV30 and TRBJ1-6; 7 bases align to TRBD1. CDR3 length equals 14 residues. The V segment lost 3 bases and the J segment 5 bases; nucleotides outside the gene matches: 4. Per germline, CDR1 GTSNPN and CDR2 SVGIG (reference sequence). The CDR3 region has the DNA TGTGCCTGGAGGACAGGGTGGGATAATTCACCCCTCCACTTT. It encodes CAWRTGWDNSPLHF.

This chain uses TRBV5-5 with TRBJ2-7, with D maybe TRBD1 (6 bases). This CDR3 is 15 amino acids long. Germline CDR1 reads SGHKS; CDR2 reads YYEKEE (reference sequence). The V end was cut by 1 base, the J end by 4 bases, with 15 bases between. CDR3 in DNA: TGTGCCAGCAGCTTGAGCCAGGGGAGTATTTACGAGCAGTACTTC. This codes for CASSLSQGSIYEQYF. Looking up the rest from reference TRBV5-5 and TRBJ2-7 gives the full variable domain: DAGVTQSPTHLIKTRGQQVTLRCSPISGHKSVSWYQQVLGQGPQFIFQYYEKEERGRGNFPDRFSARQFPNYSSELNVNALLLGDSALYLCASSLSQGSIYEQYFGPGTRLTVT.

The chain recombines TRBV19 with TRBJ2-7; tentative D call: TRBD1 (6 bases). Trimming took off 5 bases at V and 3 bases at J, with 14 bases between the two ends. Germline V gene sequence: CDR1 LNHDA, CDR2 SQIVND (reference sequence). CDR3 length equals 14 residues. The CDR3 loop is CASSPRTEFYEQYF. In DNA form, the CDR3 reads TGTGCCAGTAGTCCCCGGACAGAATTCTACGAGCAGTACTTC.

This clone was seen only once. V is TRBV5-1 and J is TRBJ2-7, with 9 bases identical to TRBD2. This CDR3 has 14 amino acids. Germline V gene sequence: CDR1 SGHRS, CDR2 YFSETQ. Germline trimming cut 4 bases from V and 7 bases from J; bases unmatched to any gene: 9. CDR3 nucleotide sequence: TGCGCCAGCAGCCTGGCGGGGGGGAGCGCGGAGCAGTACTTC. Translating it yields CASSLAGGSAEQYF.

V is TRBV7-8 and J is TRBJ2-7; possibly TRBD1 for D (6 bases). Germline CDR1 and CDR2: SGHVS and FQNEAQ. V lost 1 base and J lost 0, with 7 bases in between. The CDR3 extends over 14 amino acids. CDR3 coding DNA: TGTGCCAGCAGCTTAGGGGACACCTCCTACGAGCAGTACTTC. It codes for CASSLGDTSYEQYF.

The chain links TRBV14 to TRBJ1-2, with D hard to call. The CDR3 sequence is 14 residues long. CDR1 and CDR2 from the germline V gene are SGHDN and FVKESK. V lost 0 bases, J lost 4 bases, and 9 bases lay in between. The DNA for the CDR3 is TGTGCCAGCAGCCAAGATGCGAGATCCTATGGCTACACCTTC. Amino acids: CASSQDARSYGYTF.

The chain has TRBV2 and TRBJ1-2; D remains ambiguous. Trimming left V 4 bases short and J 6 bases short, with 9 bases between. CDR1 and CDR2 from the germline V gene are SNHLY and FYNNEI. CDR3 length: 12 amino acids. CDR3 nucleotide sequence: TGTGCCAGCAGTGTACAGCCGAATGGCTACACCTTC. Its translation is CASSVQPNGYTF.

V gene TRBV15 combines with J gene TRBJ2-7; TRBD1 aligns across 9 bases. The CDR3 totals 15 residues. From germline, CDR1 is LNHNV and CDR2 YYDKDF (reference sequence). J gave up 1 base and V 3 bases, and 4 bases lay outside the gene matches. The CDR3 protein is CATSRSGTGSYEQYF. CDR3 in DNA: TGTGCCACCAGCAGGTCCGGGACAGGGTCCTACGAGCAGTACTTC. Drawing the rest from reference TRBV15 and TRBJ2-7, the complete variable domain is DAMVIQNPRYQVTQFGKPVTLSCSQTLNHNVMYWYQQKSSQAPKLLFHYYDKDFNNEADTPDNFQSRRPNTSFCFLDIRSPGLGDTAMYLCATSRSGTGSYEQYFGPGTRLTVT.

This sequence joins TRBV28 and TRBJ1-5; weak D call: TRBD1 (5 bases). The CDR3 contains 16 residues. CDR1 and CDR2 from the germline V gene are MDHEN and SYDVKM. Trimming took 0 bases from V and 5 from J, leaving 14 bases between them. CDR3 amino acids: CASSLWALREHQPQHF. CDR3 DNA: TGTGCCAGCAGTTTATGGGCCCTCAGGGAGCATCAGCCCCAGCATTTT.

The V and J genes are TRBV7-2 and TRBJ2-1, with 10 bases fitting TRBD2. The CDR3 is 17 residues long. The trim removed 7 bases at V and 3 bases at J, leaving 12 bases unmatched. Looked up from germline, CDR1 is SGHTA and CDR2 is FQGNSA. The DNA of the CDR3 is TGTGCCAGCATCCAGAGCCCTAGCGGGAGTCTCTACAATGAGCAGTTCTTC. It codes for CASIQSPSGSLYNEQFF. Full variable domain (remainder filled in from reference TRBV7-2 and TRBJ2-1): GAGVSQSPSNKVTEKGKDVELRCDPISGHTALYWYRQSLGQGLEFLIYFQGNSAPDKSGLPSDRFSAERTGGSVSTLTIQRTQQEDSAVYLCASIQSPSGSLYNEQFFGPGTRLTVL.

This clone was recorded only once. The V and J genes are TRBV7-9 and TRBJ2-1; 11 bases align to TRBD1. Germline lookup yields CDR1 SEHNR and CDR2 FQNEAQ (reference sequence). Unmatched junction bases numbered 4, after V lost 5 bases and J lost 7 bases. This CDR3 spans 14 amino acids. DNA for the CDR3: TGTGCCAGCAGCACCCGGGACAGGGGGAATGAGCAGTTCTTC. This translates into CASSTRDRGNEQFF.

The rearrangement joins TRBV16 to TRBJ2-1, with 12 bases aligning to TRBD2. This CDR3 region has 17 residues. Germline V gene sequence: CDR1 KGHSY, CDR2 FQNENV. Losses at the gene ends were 0 bases for V and 7 bases for J; bases not matched to a gene: 7. CDR3 in amino acids: CASSQSATSGSRNEQFF. DNA for the CDR3: TGTGCCAGCAGCCAATCGGCGACTAGCGGGAGTAGGAATGAGCAGTTCTTC.

The chain is built from TRBV4-1 and TRBJ2-3, with D perhaps TRBD2 (6 bases). Trimming took off 0 bases at V and 7 bases at J, with 14 bases between the two ends. Looked up from germline, CDR1 is MGHRA and CDR2 is YSYEKL. CDR3 length equals 15 residues. In DNA, the CDR3 is TGCGCCAGCAGCCAAGATGTGGCGGGGAGGAATACGCAGTATTTT. Translation gives CASSQDVAGRNTQYF.

V gene TRBV19 combines with J gene TRBJ1-1; D might be TRBD1 (5 bases). There are 18 residues in the CDR3. CDR1 LNHDA and CDR2 SQIVND come from the germline V gene (reference sequence). Trimming left V 3 bases short and J 0 bases short, with 20 bases between. For the CDR3, the DNA is TGTGCCAGTAGTATGGGGGTCATAACAGGTATACTGAACACTGAAGCTTTCTTT. Its protein is CASSMGVITGILNTEAFF.

The V gene is TRBV5-4, the J gene TRBJ2-1; 7 nucleotides align to TRBD1. Germline CDR1 is SGHNT and CDR2 is YYREEE (reference sequence). The CDR3 covers 12 residues. The junction had 3 bases not matched to a gene; V was cut back by 4 bases and J by 8 bases. The CDR3 protein is CASSLQGHEQFF. The DNA for the CDR3 is TGTGCCAGCAGCCTACAGGGGCATGAGCAGTTCTTC.

The gene calls are TRBV6-1 and TRBJ1-2, with a tentative D call TRBD1 (5 bases). Germline V lookup: CDR1 MNHNS, CDR2 SASEGT. CDR3 length: 15 residues. Trimming cost V 10 bases and J 1 base, with 19 bases left between them. CDR3: CAIHRGTEVNYGYTF. CDR3 DNA: TGTGCCATCCATCGGGGGACGGAGGTTAACTATGGCTACACCTTC.

The chain employs TRBV5-1 and TRBJ1-1, with D hard to call. The CDR3 sequence is 15 residues long. Germline V gene sequence: CDR1 SGHRS, CDR2 YFSETQ. With 4 bases removed from V and 0 bases from J, the gap between germline ends came to 13 bases. This CDR3 is CASSPQEQMNTEAFF. CDR3 nucleotides: TGCGCCAGCAGCCCCCAAGAACAGATGAACACTGAAGCTTTCTTT.

J is TRBJ2-3 and V is TRBV7-3; 11 nucleotides align to TRBD2. Germline V lookup: CDR1 SGHTA, CDR2 FQGTGA. This CDR3 has 16 amino acids. Losses at the gene ends were 5 bases for V and 3 bases for J; bases not matched to a gene: 7. The CDR3 is CASSITGTSGTDTQYF. CDR3 nucleotides: TGTGCCAGCAGCATTACCGGGACTAGCGGTACAGATACGCAGTATTTT. Full variable domain (rest looked up from reference TRBV7-3 and TRBJ2-3): GAGVSQTPSNKVTEKGKYVELRCDPISGHTALYWYRQSLGQGPEFLIYFQGTGAADDSGLPNDRFFAVRPEGSVSTLKIQRTERGDSAVYLCASSITGTSGTDTQYFGPGTRLTVL.

This chain joins TRBV28 and TRBJ1-5; the D gene is possibly TRBD1 (6 bases). Germline V gene sequence: CDR1 MDHEN, CDR2 SYDVKM. Trimming stripped 2 bases from V and 4 bases from J, with 9 bases between. This CDR3 has 14 amino acids. The CDR3 protein is CASSLRGGNQPQHF. CDR3 nucleotide sequence: TGTGCCAGCAGTTTAAGAGGGGGAAATCAGCCCCAGCATTTT.

This rearrangement joins TRBV9 to TRBJ2-1; D may be TRBD1 (6 bases). Germline CDR1 SGDLS, CDR2 YYNGEE. CDR3 length: 14 residues. Trimming took off 0 bases at V and 6 bases at J, with 10 bases between the two ends. CDR3 DNA: TGTGCCAGCAGCGTAGCTACACAGGGCAATGAGCAGTTCTTC. Amino acids: CASSVATQGNEQFF.

The chain recombines TRBV7-2 with TRBJ2-6; 9 nucleotides agree with TRBD1. Germline CDR1 is SGHTA and CDR2 is FQGNSA. Trimming took 8 bases from V and 4 from J; bases not matched to a gene: 15. This CDR3 has 18 residues. The CDR3 here is CASHNRGQGVRGANVLTF. As DNA, the CDR3 is TGTGCCAGCCACAATCGGGGACAGGGTGTGCGGGGGGCCAACGTCCTGACTTTC.

V is TRBV25-1 and J is TRBJ2-5, with 9 bases matching TRBD1. The CDR3 consists of 15 residues. V lost 5 bases to trimming and J lost 4 bases; unmatched junction nucleotides: 8. CDR1 MGHDK and CDR2 SYGVNS come from the germline V gene. CDR3: CASSLAGTGRETQYF. The CDR3 DNA reads TGTGCCAGCAGTCTTGCCGGGACAGGGAGAGAGACCCAGTACTTC.